This T cell receptor (beta chain) stems from a study of T cell clonotyping in hematopoietic cell transplantation. Study in general: Pretransplant recipient samples were taken after cytoreduction. Whole-study results and caveats: Cells were unsorted, so CD4 and CD8 contributions were not separated.

The CDR3 is 12 residues long. The germline CDR1 and CDR2 sequences are GTSNPN and SVGIG (reference sequence). The V end lost 4 bases, the J end lost 5 bases, and 8 bases lay between the germline ends. The assay was immunoSEQ multiplex PCR, and TCRdb's table has in-frame clones only and misses some. The data show fewer than 100,000 clones, about 96% seen once. To note about this clone: The antigen remains unidentified.

Indicated time point: recipient sample about 28 days before transplant, after cytoreduction. The specimen comprised peripheral blood mononuclear cells, sampled before stem cell transplant. This TCR was recovered from a woman between 50 and 59 years old with acute myeloid leukemia. Some clones in this sample may be carry-over from other donors' samples. J is TRBJ2-2 and V is TRBV30; D gene ambiguous. The CDR3 loop is CAWIKRTGELFF. The CDR3 DNA is TGTGCCTGGATTAAAAGGACCGGGGAGCTGTTTTTT.